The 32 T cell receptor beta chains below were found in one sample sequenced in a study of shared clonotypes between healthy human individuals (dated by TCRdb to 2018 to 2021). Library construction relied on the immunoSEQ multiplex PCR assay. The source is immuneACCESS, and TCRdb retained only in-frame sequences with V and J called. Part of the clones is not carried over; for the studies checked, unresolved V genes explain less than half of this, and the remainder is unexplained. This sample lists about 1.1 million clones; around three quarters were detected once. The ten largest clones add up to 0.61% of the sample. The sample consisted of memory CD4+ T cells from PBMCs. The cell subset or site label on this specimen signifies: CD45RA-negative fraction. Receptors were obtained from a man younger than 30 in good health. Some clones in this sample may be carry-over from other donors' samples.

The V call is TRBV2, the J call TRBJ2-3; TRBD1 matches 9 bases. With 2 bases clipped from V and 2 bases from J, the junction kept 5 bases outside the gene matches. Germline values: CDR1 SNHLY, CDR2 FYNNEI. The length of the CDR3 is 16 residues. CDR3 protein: CASSEYGTGLTDTQYF. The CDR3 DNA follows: TGTGCCAGCAGTGAATACGGGACAGGGCTCACAGATACGCAGTATTTT.

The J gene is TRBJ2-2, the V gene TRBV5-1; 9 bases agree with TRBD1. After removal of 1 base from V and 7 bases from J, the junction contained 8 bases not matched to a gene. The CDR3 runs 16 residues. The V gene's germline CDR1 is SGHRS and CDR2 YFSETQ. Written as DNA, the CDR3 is TGCGCCAGCAGCTTGTTCCGGGACAGGGCGGACGGGGAGCTGTTTTTT. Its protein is CASSLFRDRADGELFF.

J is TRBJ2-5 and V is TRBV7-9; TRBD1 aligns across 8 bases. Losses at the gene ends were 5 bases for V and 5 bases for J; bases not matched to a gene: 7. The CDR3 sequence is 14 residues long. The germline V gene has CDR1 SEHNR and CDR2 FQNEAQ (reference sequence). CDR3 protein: CASSRTGGPETQYF. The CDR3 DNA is TGTGCCAGCAGCCGTACAGGGGGTCCCGAGACCCAGTACTTC.

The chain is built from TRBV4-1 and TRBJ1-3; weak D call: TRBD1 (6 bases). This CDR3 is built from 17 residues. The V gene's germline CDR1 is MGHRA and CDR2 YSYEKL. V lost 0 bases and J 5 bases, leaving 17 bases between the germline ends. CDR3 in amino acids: CASSQDQQQGLRNTIYF. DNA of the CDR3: TGCGCCAGCAGCCAAGATCAACAACAGGGTTTAAGAAACACCATATATTTT.

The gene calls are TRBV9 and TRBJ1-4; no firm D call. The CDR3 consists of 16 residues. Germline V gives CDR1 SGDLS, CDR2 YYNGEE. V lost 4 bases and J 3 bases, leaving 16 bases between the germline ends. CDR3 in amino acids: CASSTRPSVANEKLFF. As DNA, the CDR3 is TGTGCCAGCAGCACCCGACCCTCGGTCGCTAATGAAAAACTGTTTTTT.

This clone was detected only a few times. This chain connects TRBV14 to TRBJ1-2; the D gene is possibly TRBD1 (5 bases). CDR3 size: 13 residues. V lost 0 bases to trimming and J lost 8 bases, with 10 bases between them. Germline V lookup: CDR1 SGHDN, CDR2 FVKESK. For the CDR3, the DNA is TGTGCCAGCAGCCAAGATCGGCAGGGAGGCTACACCTTC. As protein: CASSQDRQGGYTF.

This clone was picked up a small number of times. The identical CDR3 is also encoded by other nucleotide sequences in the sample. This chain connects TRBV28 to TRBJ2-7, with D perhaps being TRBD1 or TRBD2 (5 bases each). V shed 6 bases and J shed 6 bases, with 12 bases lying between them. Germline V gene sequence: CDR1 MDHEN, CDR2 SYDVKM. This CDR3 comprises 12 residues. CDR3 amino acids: CASSRGVSEQYF. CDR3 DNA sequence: TGTGCCAGCAGCCGAGGGGTGTCCGAGCAGTACTTC.

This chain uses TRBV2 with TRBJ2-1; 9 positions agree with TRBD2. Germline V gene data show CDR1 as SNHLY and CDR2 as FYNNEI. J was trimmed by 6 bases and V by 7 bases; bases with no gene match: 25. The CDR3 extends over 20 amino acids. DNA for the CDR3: TGTGCCAGCACCCCTTTTGGGGGGGACCTTAGCGGGAGTGTAGCCAATGAGCAGTTCTTC. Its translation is CASTPFGGDLSGSVANEQFF. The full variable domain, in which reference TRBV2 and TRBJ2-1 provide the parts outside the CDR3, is EPEVTQTPSHQVTQMGQEVILRCVPISNHLYFYWYRQILGQKVEFLVSFYNNEISEKSEIFDDQFSVERPDGSNFTLKIRSTKLEDSAMYFCASTPFGGDLSGSVANEQFFGPGTRLTVL.

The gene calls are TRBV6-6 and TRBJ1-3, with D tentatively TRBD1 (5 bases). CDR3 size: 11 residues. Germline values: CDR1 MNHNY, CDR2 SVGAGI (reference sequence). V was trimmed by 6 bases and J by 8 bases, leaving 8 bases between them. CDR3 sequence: CASSPGYTIYF. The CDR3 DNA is TGTGCCAGCAGCCCAGGGTACACCATATATTTT.

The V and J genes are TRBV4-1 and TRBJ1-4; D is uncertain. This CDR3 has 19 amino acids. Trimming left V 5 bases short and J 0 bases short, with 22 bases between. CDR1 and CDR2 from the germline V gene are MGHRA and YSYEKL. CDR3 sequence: CASSTGNSVGSSTNEKLFF. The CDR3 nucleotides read TGCGCCAGCAGCACTGGGAATAGCGTTGGGAGTTCAACTAATGAAAAACTGTTTTTT.

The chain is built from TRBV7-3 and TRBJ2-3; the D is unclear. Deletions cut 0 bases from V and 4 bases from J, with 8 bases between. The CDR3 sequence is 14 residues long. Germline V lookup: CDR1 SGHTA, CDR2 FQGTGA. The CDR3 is CASSLTVDADTQYF. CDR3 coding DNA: TGTGCCAGCAGCTTAACTGTGGACGCAGATACGCAGTATTTT.

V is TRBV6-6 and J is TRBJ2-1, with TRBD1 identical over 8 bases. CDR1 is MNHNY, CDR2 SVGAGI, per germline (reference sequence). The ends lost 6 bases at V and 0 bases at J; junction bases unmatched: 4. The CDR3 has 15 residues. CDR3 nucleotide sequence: TGTGCCAGCAGAAGGGACAGGAGCTCCTACAATGAGCAGTTCTTC. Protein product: CASRRDRSSYNEQFF.

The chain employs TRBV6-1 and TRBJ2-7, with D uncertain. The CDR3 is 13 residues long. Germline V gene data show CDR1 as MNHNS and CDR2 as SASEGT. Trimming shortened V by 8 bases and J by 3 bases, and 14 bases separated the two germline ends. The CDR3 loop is CASRLSVFYEQYF. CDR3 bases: TGTGCCAGCCGACTCAGCGTGTTCTACGAGCAGTACTTC.

The CDR3 DNA reads TGTGCCAGCAGCTTTACAGGTCCCGGGGGCACCATATATTTT. Translated: CASSFTGPGGTIYF. The rearrangement uses TRBV7-2 and TRBJ1-3, with D possibly TRBD1 on 5 matching bases. CDR1 is SGHTA and CDR2 is FQGNSA in the germline V gene. This CDR3 contains 14 residues. V gave up 3 bases and J gave up 9 bases, with 15 bases separating them.

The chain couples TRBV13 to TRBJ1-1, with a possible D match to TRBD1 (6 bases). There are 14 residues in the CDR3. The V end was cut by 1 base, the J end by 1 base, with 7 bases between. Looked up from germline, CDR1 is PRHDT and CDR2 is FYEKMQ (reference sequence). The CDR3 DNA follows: TGTGCCAGCAGCTTAGTAGGGGGGAACACTGAAGCTTTCTTT. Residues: CASSLVGGNTEAFF. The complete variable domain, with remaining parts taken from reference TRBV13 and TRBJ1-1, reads AAGVIQSPRHLIKEKRETATLKCYPIPRHDTVYWYQQGPGQDPQFLISFYEKMQSDKGSIPDRFSAQQFSDYHSELNMSSLELGDSALYFCASSLVGGNTEAFFGQGTRLTVV.

CDR3 sequence: CASRDRVGAFF. The CDR3 nucleotides are TGTGCCAGCAGGGACAGGGTTGGGGCTTTCTTT. J is TRBJ1-1 and V is TRBV6-6; 8 bases match TRBD1. There are 11 residues in the CDR3. The V gene's germline CDR1 is MNHNY and CDR2 SVGAGI (reference sequence). J gave up 11 bases and V 6 bases, and 5 bases lay outside the gene matches.

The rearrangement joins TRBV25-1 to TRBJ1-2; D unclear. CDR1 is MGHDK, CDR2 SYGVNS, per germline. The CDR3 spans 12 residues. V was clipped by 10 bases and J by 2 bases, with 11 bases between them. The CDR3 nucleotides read TGTGCCACCTCTTACGACAACTATGGCTACACCTTC. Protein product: CATSYDNYGYTF.

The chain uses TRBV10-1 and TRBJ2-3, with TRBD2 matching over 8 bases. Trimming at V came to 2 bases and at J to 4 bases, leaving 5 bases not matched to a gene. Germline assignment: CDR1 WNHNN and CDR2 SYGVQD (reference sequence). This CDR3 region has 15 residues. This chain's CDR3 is CASSETSGSADTQYF. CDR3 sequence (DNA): TGCGCCAGCAGTGAGACCAGCGGGAGCGCAGATACGCAGTATTTT.

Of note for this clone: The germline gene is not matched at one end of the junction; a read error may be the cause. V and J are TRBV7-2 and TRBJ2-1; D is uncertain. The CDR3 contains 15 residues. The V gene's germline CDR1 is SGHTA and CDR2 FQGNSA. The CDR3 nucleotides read TGTGCCAGCAGCGTGGCCGGGTCTTCCTCCAATGAGCAGTTCTTC. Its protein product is CASSVAGSSSNEQFF.

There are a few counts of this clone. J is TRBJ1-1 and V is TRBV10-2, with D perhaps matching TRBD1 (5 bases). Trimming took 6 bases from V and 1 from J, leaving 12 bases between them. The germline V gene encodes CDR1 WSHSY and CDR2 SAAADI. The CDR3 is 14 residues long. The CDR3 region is CASSLQGQNTEAFF. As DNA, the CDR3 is TGCGCCAGCAGCCTCCAGGGTCAGAACACTGAAGCTTTCTTT.

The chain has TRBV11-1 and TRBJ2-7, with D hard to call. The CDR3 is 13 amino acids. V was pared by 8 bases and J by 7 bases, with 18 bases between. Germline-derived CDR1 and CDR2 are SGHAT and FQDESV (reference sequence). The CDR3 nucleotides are TGTGCCAGCTCTTCCATGGCCTCTCGAGAGCAGTACTTC. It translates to CASSSMASREQYF. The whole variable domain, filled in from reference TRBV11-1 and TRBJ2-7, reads EAEVAQSPRYKITEKSQAVAFWCDPISGHATLYWYRQILGQGPELLVQFQDESVVDDSQLPKDRFSAERLKGVDSTLKIQPAELGDSAMYLCASSSMASREQYFGPGTRLTVT.

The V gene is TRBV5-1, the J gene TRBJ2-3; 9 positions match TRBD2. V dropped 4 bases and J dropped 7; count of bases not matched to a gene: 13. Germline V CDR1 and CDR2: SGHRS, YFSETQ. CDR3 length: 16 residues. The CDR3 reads CASSIQTSGPGNTQYF. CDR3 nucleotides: TGCGCCAGCAGCATTCAGACTAGCGGCCCGGGGAATACGCAGTATTTT.

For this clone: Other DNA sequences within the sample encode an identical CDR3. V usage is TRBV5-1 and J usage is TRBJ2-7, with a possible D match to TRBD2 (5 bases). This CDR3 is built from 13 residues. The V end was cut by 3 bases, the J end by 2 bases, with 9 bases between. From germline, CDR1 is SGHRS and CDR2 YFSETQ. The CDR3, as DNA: TGCGCCAGCAGCTGGACTGGGACCTACGAGCAGTACTTC. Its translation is CASSWTGTYEQYF.

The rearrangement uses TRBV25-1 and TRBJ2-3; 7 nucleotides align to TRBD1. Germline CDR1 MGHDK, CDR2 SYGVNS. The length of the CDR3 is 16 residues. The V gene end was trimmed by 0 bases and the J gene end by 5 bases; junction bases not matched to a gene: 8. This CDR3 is CASSEYQAGGLDTQYF. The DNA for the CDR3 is TGTGCCAGCAGTGAATACCAGGCAGGGGGTCTAGATACGCAGTATTTT.

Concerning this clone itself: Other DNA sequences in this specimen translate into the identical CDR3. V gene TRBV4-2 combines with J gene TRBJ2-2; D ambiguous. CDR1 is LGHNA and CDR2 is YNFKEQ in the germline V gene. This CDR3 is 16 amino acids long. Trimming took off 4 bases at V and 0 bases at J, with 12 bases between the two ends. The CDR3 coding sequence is TGTGCCAGCAGCCCATCCGTGGCGGCGAACACCGGGGAGCTGTTTTTT. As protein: CASSPSVAANTGELFF.

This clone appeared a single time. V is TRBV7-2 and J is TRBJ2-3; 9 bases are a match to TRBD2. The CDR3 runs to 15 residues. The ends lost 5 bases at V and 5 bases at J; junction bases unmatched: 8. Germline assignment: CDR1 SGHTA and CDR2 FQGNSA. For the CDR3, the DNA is TGTGCCAGCAGCACGGTAGCGGGAGTCGTAGATACGCAGTATTTT. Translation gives CASSTVAGVVDTQYF.

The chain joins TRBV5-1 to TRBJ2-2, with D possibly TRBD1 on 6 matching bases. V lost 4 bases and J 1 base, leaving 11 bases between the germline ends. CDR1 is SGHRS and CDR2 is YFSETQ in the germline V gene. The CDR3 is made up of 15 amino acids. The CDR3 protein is CASSRDNENTGELFF. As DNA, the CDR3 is TGCGCCAGCAGCAGGGACAACGAGAACACCGGGGAGCTGTTTTTT.

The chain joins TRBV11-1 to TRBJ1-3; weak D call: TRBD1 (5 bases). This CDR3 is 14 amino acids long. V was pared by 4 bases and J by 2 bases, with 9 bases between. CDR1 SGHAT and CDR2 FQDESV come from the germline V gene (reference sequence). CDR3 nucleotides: TGTGCCAGCAGCTGGGGACCGACTGGAAACACCATATATTTT. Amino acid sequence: CASSWGPTGNTIYF.

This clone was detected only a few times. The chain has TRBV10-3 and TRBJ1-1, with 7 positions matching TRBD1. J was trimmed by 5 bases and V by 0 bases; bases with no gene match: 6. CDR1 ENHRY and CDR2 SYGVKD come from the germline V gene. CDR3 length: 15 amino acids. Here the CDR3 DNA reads TGTGCCATCAGTGAGTCGAAGGGGGCCCTAACTGAAGCTTTCTTT. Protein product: CAISESKGALTEAFF.

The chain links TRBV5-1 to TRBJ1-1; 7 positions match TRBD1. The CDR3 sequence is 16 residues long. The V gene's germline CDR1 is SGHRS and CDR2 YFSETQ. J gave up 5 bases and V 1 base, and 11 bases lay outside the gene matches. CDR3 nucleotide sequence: TGCGCCAGCAGCTTGTCTCTTAACAGGGGAGTAACTGAAGCTTTCTTT. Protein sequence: CASSLSLNRGVTEAFF. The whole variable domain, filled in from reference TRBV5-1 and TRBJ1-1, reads KAGVTQTPRYLIKTRGQQVTLSCSPISGHRSVSWYQQTPGQGLQFLFEYFSETQRNKGNFPGRFSGRQFSNSRSEMNVSTLELGDSALYLCASSLSLNRGVTEAFFGQGTRLTVV.

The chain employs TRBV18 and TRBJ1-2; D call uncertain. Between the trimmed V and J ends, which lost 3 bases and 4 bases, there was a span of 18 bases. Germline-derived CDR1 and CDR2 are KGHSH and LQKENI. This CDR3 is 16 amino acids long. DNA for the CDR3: TGTGCCAGCTCACCCCTTCGAGTAGACACGGTCTATGGCTACACCTTC. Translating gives CASSPLRVDTVYGYTF.

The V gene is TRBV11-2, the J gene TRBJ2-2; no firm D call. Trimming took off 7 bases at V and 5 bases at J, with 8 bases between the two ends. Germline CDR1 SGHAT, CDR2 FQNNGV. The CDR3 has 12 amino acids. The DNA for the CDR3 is TGTGCCAGCAAGTTGGATACCGGGGAGCTGTTTTTT. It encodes CASKLDTGELFF. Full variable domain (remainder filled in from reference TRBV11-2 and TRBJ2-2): EAGVAQSPRYKIIEKRQSVAFWCNPISGHATLYWYQQILGQGPKLLIQFQNNGVVDDSQLPKDRFSAERLKGVDSTLKIQPAKLEDSAVYLCASKLDTGELFFGEGSRLTVL.